One sample yielded the 12 T cell receptor beta chains listed below, sequenced in a study of cytomegalovirus exposure and HLA in healthy donors. Both 60 Vbeta primers and 13 Jbeta primers went into the PCR. Measured with immunoSEQ multiplex PCR; TCRdb has only the in-frame clones, and not every one. The table has about 190,000 clones, roughly 84% seen once. The material sequenced was PBMCs. All receptors derive from a woman aged 45-59 years in good health and CMV-seropositive.

A note on this clone: Within the sample, other DNA sequences also encode this same CDR3. This chain joins TRBV29-1 and TRBJ2-3, with 7 bases matching TRBD1. Germline CDR1 reads SQVTM; CDR2 reads ANQGSEA. The CDR3 consists of 14 residues. J gave up 3 bases and V 1 base, and 4 bases lay outside the gene matches. The CDR3 is CSVEGGRGTDTQYF. The CDR3 bases are TGCAGCGTTGAAGGTGGCAGGGGGACAGATACGCAGTATTTT.

The chain employs TRBV5-1 and TRBJ1-6; 7 nucleotides agree with TRBD1. The CDR3 loop spans 18 amino acids. Trimming cost V 2 bases and J 4 bases; bases outside gene matches: 12. In germline, CDR1 is SGHRS, CDR2 YFSETQ. CDR3 sequence: CASSLRASGTAYNSPLHF. For the CDR3, the DNA is TGCGCCAGCAGCTTACGCGCCTCCGGGACAGCTTATAATTCACCCCTCCACTTT.

V is TRBV2 and J is TRBJ1-5; TRBD1 matches 9 bases. This CDR3 has 15 residues. The ends lost 1 base at V and 5 bases at J; junction bases unmatched: 3. Germline lookup yields CDR1 SNHLY and CDR2 FYNNEI. For the CDR3, the DNA is TGTGCCAGCAGTGAAGAAGGGACAGGGCATCAGCCCCAGCATTTT. Its protein is CASSEEGTGHQPQHF.

The chain carries TRBV29-1 and TRBJ2-5, with TRBD1 matching over 9 bases. Per germline, CDR1 SQVTM and CDR2 ANQGSEA. V dropped 6 bases and J dropped 2; count of bases not matched to a gene: 16. The CDR3 has 17 amino acids. DNA for the CDR3: TGCAGCGTCTGGAGGGGAGACCGGGACAGGGCACAAGAGACCCAGTACTTC. Residues: CSVWRGDRDRAQETQYF.

The chain joins TRBV5-1 to TRBJ1-1, with 9 bases matching TRBD1. The CDR3 is 14 amino acids. Germline V CDR1 and CDR2: SGHRS, YFSETQ. After removal of 4 bases from V and 2 bases from J, the junction contained 3 bases not matched to a gene. CDR3 DNA: TGCGCCAGCAGCCAGGACAGGGGTAACACTGAAGCTTTCTTT. Translated, it gives CASSQDRGNTEAFF. The variable domain in full, completed from reference TRBV5-1 and TRBJ1-1, reads KAGVTQTPRYLIKTRGQQVTLSCSPISGHRSVSWYQQTPGQGLQFLFEYFSETQRNKGNFPGRFSGRQFSNSRSEMNVSTLELGDSALYLCASSQDRGNTEAFFGQGTRLTVV.

This clone was detected a few times. The identical CDR3 is also encoded by other nucleotide sequences in the sample. V gene TRBV6-1 combines with J gene TRBJ1-2, with TRBD1 matching 8 bases. The CDR3 totals 14 residues. Unmatched junction bases numbered 7, after V lost 6 bases and J lost 4 bases. CDR1 and CDR2 from the germline V gene are MNHNS and SASEGT. CDR3 amino acids: CASRPGQATYGYTF. The DNA for the CDR3 is TGTGCCAGCAGACCGGGACAGGCGACCTATGGCTACACCTTC.

The V and J genes are TRBV21-1 and TRBJ1-5. TRBV21-1 is tagged as a pseudogene. There are 15 residues in the CDR3. In nucleotides, the CDR3 is TGTGCCAGCAGAGGGGGAGGGGGATGCAATCAGCCCCAGCATTTT. It translates to CASRGGGGCNQPQHF.

This clone came up once. The identical CDR3 is also encoded by other nucleotide sequences in the sample. The V call is TRBV19, the J call TRBJ2-7; 8 nucleotides agree with TRBD1. The CDR3 extends over 13 amino acids. Germline CDR1 and CDR2: LNHDA and SQIVND (reference sequence). J lost 7 bases, V lost 3 bases, and 5 bases had no gene match. CDR3 residues: CASSIQGAGEQYF. The CDR3 DNA is TGTGCCAGTAGTATCCAGGGGGCGGGTGAGCAGTACTTC.

CDR3 in DNA: TGTGCCACGCTTCCCAGCAGGGAGGCCAATCAGCCCCAGCATTTT. It is translated as CATLPSREANQPQHF. The rearrangement uses TRBV6-5 and TRBJ1-5, with D possibly TRBD1 on 5 matching bases. Germline CDR1 is MNHEY and CDR2 is SVGAGI. CDR3 length equals 15 residues. Trimming cost V 10 bases and J 3 bases, with 19 bases left between them.

Details on this clone: Other nucleotide sequences in the sample specify the same CDR3. The V and J genes are TRBV19 and TRBJ1-4; 9 bases are a match to TRBD1. This CDR3 region has 16 residues. The germline V gene encodes CDR1 LNHDA and CDR2 SQIVND (reference sequence). The ends lost 5 bases at V and 5 bases at J; junction bases unmatched: 9. The CDR3 region has the DNA TGTGCCAGTAGTTCCCTAACCGGGACAGGGAATGAAAAACTGTTTTTT. It is translated as CASSSLTGTGNEKLFF.

This chain connects TRBV7-2 to TRBJ2-3; TRBD2 matches 7 bases. Germline trimming cut 5 bases from V and 2 bases from J; bases unmatched to any gene: 4. Germline CDR1 reads SGHTA; CDR2 reads FQGNSA. The CDR3 runs 14 residues. As DNA, the CDR3 is TGTGCCAGCAGCCCAGCGGGGATCACAGATACGCAGTATTTT. Its protein product is CASSPAGITDTQYF.

The chain recombines TRBV6-6 with TRBJ2-3, with 9 bases matching TRBD2. This CDR3 has 16 amino acids. The germline V gene encodes CDR1 MNHNY and CDR2 SVGAGI (reference sequence). The J segment lost 3 bases and the V segment lost 6 bases, leaving 10 bases of the junction unmatched. The CDR3 spells CASRGGGAFGTDTQYF. The CDR3 DNA reads TGTGCCAGCAGGGGCGGGGGGGCCTTCGGGACAGATACGCAGTATTTT.